This TCR beta chain was sequenced in a study of blood T cell repertoires in COVID-19. Sequencing was performed with immunoSEQ multiplex PCR; in TCRdb, only in-frame clones are kept and a portion is missing. The top ten clones hold 0.62% of a sample with 150,000 to 200,000 clones, around 91% of them seen once. The V end was cut by 8 bases, the J end by 1 base, with 14 bases between. Per germline, CDR1 ENHRY and CDR2 SYGVKD. This CDR3 has 14 amino acids. Sequenced sample: peripheral blood. V is TRBV10-3 and J is TRBJ1-2, with unresolved D. The clonotype originates from a man aged 50-59 years with acute or convalescent COVID-19. CDR3 residues: CAIVGVADNYGYTF. CDR3 DNA sequence: TGTGCCATCGTCGGGGTCGCTGATAACTATGGCTACACCTTC.